The source of this T cell receptor beta chain is a study of blood T cell repertoires in COVID-19. Across the whole study: Sources were T cells, B-cell-depleted T cells, or PBMCs; the material itself was cDNA or gDNA.

Participant reports of clinical history set cohort assignment. This table comes from immunoSEQ multiplex PCR, and its TCRdb copy is limited to in-frame clones, with some not included. The table includes fewer than 400,000 clones, about 90% detected once. Germline CDR1 SGHAT, CDR2 FQNNGV. The CDR3 has 17 amino acids. V gave up 5 bases and J gave up 5 bases, with 24 bases separating them. The chain is built from TRBV11-2 and TRBJ1-1, with a tentative D call TRBD1 (5 bases). The specimen was PBMCs or T cells enriched from blood (not recorded which). The receptor comes from a man aged 30-40 years who had recovered from COVID-19. The CDR3 nucleotides are TGTGCCAGCAGCCCGGGAGCCTTTGCCGGGAGGGGAACTGAAGCTTTCTTT. Its translation is CASSPGAFAGRGTEAFF.